This TCR beta chain emerged from a study of cytomegalovirus exposure and HLA in healthy donors (dated 2017 in TCRdb). Notes on the research overall: An earlier analysis of several hundred of the donors reported 250 to 350 Gb of sequence data and more than 90 million unique TCR beta sequences from roughly 180 million T cells. Roughly 5 DR-DQ haplotypes were treated as single units for association and clustering because of strong linkage in the cohort. To predict cytomegalovirus infection status, the study combined high-throughput TCR immunosequencing, statistical association of individual TCRs with disease status, and machine learning. Of the approximately 400 genotyped donors, roughly 85% fell in the genetic ancestry cluster associated with self-reported Caucasian donors. Rather than using new phenotypic data, the later analysis identified candidate immune exposures from TCR beta sequences and from how often those sequences occurred across donors. The study was designed to test whether signatures of past pathogen exposure could be identified by cataloging public T cell receptors. Both class I and class II loci were covered by HLA typing, at four-digit resolution. Donor age, sex, ethnicity and CMV serostatus were collected together with the repertoire data. In an earlier analysis of several hundred of the donors, high-throughput TCR beta sequencing was used to judge whether each TCR beta V gene segment behaved as functional or pseudogenic. A later genetic analysis took genome-wide SNP genotypes for about 55% of the 666 donors and used that subset as a discovery cohort. All discovery cohort repertoires had been generated on a single sequencing platform. The number of donors typed differed by locus, with 629-630 for A, B, C, DRB1 and DQB1, roughly 520 for DQA1, 600 to 610 for DPA1, and under 490 for DPB1. An early release covering roughly 580 HLA-typed donors comprised about 320 gigabases of sequencing data and about 90 million unique TCR sequences. A later analysis re-examined previously published TCR beta repertoires from several hundred donors and added high-resolution HLA genotyping to investigate patterns of TCR occurrence. The study used immunosequencing to profile the T cell repertoires of approximately 690 subjects and linked those repertoires to cytomegalovirus serostatus. Besides the first cohort of 550 to 750 subjects, a separate validation cohort made up of over 95 different subjects was used. Among around 400 genotyped donors of the cohort, an average of around 240,000 unique TCR beta nucleotide sequences were sequenced per donor, around 20% of them non-productive. General conclusions and limits of the study: In a later genetic analysis, fewer N-insertions in productive TCRs were reported among donors in an Asian-associated ancestry cluster than the roughly 700-donor mean. The authors suggested that the approach could potentially be extended to other disease states and immunological phenotypes. The only immune exposure information available for the cohort was CMV serostatus. Assigning TCR associations to individual alleles was difficult when HLA alleles, especially DR and DQ, strongly co-occurred. A further reported finding was that TCR beta sequences accurately predicted the HLA-A and HLA-B alleles for most subjects in the first cohort. The study listed 150 to 200 TCR beta chains as associated with cytomegalovirus. In a later analysis, several top co-occurrence clusters were reported to appear linked to parvovirus B19, influenza, CMV and Epstein-Barr virus. A later analysis found that most CMV-associated TCR beta chains appeared HLA-restricted, with HLA associations seemingly driven largely by CMV exposure. While some public TCRs were present in many individuals, most TCR sequences turned up only very rarely across donors. A few of the identified cytomegalovirus-associated TCR beta chains were confirmed in vitro to be specific for cytomegalovirus antigens. In a later analysis, around 17,000 TCR beta sequences were associated with specific HLA alleles at a false discovery rate of 0.05. A later analysis found that TCR association rates varied across HLA loci, with DRB1 alleles showing the most associated TCRs and HLA-C alleles the fewest. Roughly uniform sequencing depth across donors was assumed in presence/absence analyses, although this assumption may not hold. Because HLA typing was missing for some donors at each locus, association tests included only the typed subset. Cytomegalovirus status was reported to be diagnosed by the classifier with high specificity and sensitivity in both the original and validation cohorts. An association between a missense DCLRE1C variant and V-gene and J-gene trimming of TCR beta chains was found in a later genetic analysis and replicated in an independent cohort. A group of highly shared sequence variants was considered likely to be a technical artifact of the sequencing pipeline. In an earlier analysis of 500 to 650 of the donors, most TCR beta V segments appeared in productive rearrangements about 87% or about 30% of the time, broadly matching IMGT annotations. This cohort had only TCR beta chains sequenced, and the lack of alpha or paired-chain data limited which features could be detected. Because counts were too low, seventeen rarely observed V segments, including chromosome 9 orphons, were excluded from the earlier analysis of under 650 of the donors. Some IMGT-functional V segments, including TRBV6-2 and TRBV6-3, could not be distinguished by the 87-base-pair reads and were therefore excluded. Compared with equally common non-associated chains, HLA-associated TCR beta chains in a later analysis were more clonally expanded and had lower generation probabilities. Correlated functional status among segregating V segments might reflect linkage disequilibrium, but an unknown experimental factor could not be ruled out.

The cohort comprised 666 healthy bone marrow donors. Cohort members were all nominally healthy when sampled, although unrecorded immune exposures were likely present. The donor tested CMV seropositive and was one of the 289 seropositive cohort members. A peripheral blood sample was provided by each donor, and peripheral blood mononuclear cells were used for TCR beta sequencing. The Qiagen DNeasy Blood Extraction Kit was used to extract genomic DNA from the blood cell samples. A note on this clone: The specificity of this receptor is unknown. Qualities for individual bases were not recorded, and no much larger clone is one base off.

The method was the immunoSEQ multiplex PCR assay. For the multiplex PCR, a mixture combining 60 forward primers for TCR Vbeta segments and 13 reverse primers for TCR Jbeta segments was used. A multiplex PCR assay on genomic DNA amplified the CDR3 region of rearranged TCR beta genes. Amplified TCR beta libraries were sequenced as 87-base-pair reads on the Illumina HiSeq System. The authors processed their data as follows. In a later analysis, about 80 million unique TCR beta chains were counted across the roughly 670 repertoires, and about 9.9 million of these chains were shared by at least two donors. Raw reads were error-corrected and collapsed into unique sequences by a nearest-neighbor algorithm in which closely related sequences were merged to remove PCR and sequencing errors. CDR3 sequences were aligned to IMGT reference sequences to assign V, D and J gene segments. For a sequence to be retained, a match of at least six nucleotides to both a V gene segment and a J gene segment was required. A rearrangement was called productive if the CDR3 had no stop codons and remained in frame with V and J, and every other rearrangement was called non-productive. Following IMGT convention, CDR3 was defined as the stretch from the second conserved V-encoded cysteine up to the conserved J-encoded phenylalanine. The earlier analysis of some 600 of the donors excluded sequences that lacked an unambiguous match to a single V gene segment. An earlier analysis of just under 600 of the donors called V segments functional above 56.7% productive rearrangements and segregating when the between-donor standard deviation exceeded 5%. To diagnose cytomegalovirus status from the catalog of TCR beta chain sequences, a statistical classification framework was built. A later analysis assigned V and J genes by comparing TCR nucleotide sequences with IMGT/GENE-DB human TR gene sequences. The TCRdist pipeline was used in a later analysis to assign CDR3 sequences and most-parsimonious VDJ recombination scenarios. In a later analysis, each TCR beta chain was defined by its CDR3 amino acid sequence together with its V-gene family, and reads lacking a unique V-gene family were excluded. As a way to deal with suspected cross-contamination and a sequencing artifact, a later analysis dropped 450 to 600 nucleotide sequences that were highly shared and had low generation probability. A later analysis calculated a clonal expansion index for each public chain from normalized within-repertoire ranks of inferred template counts. A later analysis computed generation probabilities with a VDJ recombination model fitted to out-of-frame rearrangements, and checked the results against IGoR. In a later analysis, TCR-TCR, TCR-HLA and TCR-CMV co-occurrence was scored with hypergeometric tests, and a repertoire-size bias correction was applied to TCR pairs. In a later analysis, false discovery rates were estimated by permuting HLA or CMV assignments 20 times. In a later analysis, co-occurring TCRs were grouped using DBSCAN, and TCRdist sequence similarity was added for clustering within HLA-allele-positive subsets. Repertoires with fewer than 30,000 or more than 120,000 public chains, plus five repertoires with anomalous nucleotide sharing, were excluded from co-occurrence clustering. Not all clones reach the TCRdb copy of this immuneACCESS table, which keeps in-frame sequences only. Checked studies attribute under half of the gap to unresolved V genes and leave the rest unexplained. Clone size and the V and J calls come from that table; the DNA yielded D and trimming. For this sample there are 150,000 to 160,000 clones; 82% appear just once. The ten most abundant clones make up 5.5% to 8.5% of the sample.

The CDR3 contains 15 residues, cysteine and phenylalanine counted. Only CDR3 DNA remains: 45 bases, in frame from the first base. The germline V gene (reference sequence) yields GTSNPN for CDR1 and SVGIG for CDR2. V ends up 3 bases short and J 1 base short, with an unmatched junction base count of 5. Sequenced sample: PBMCs. The rearrangement combines TRBV30 with TRBJ2-1, with 8 bases matching TRBD1. The TCR was taken from a woman in her 50s in good health and CMV-seropositive. The CDR3 protein sequence reads: CAWRRQGMSYNEQFF. The nucleotide sequence is TGTGCCTGGAGAAGACAGGGGATGTCCTACAATGAGCAGTTCTTC. The full variable domain, with segments outside the CDR3 supplied by the reference TRBV30 and TRBJ2-1 proteins, appears as SQTIHQWPATLVQPVGSPLSLECTVEGTSNPNLYWYRQAAGRGLQLLFYSVGIGQISSEVPQNLSASRPQDRQFILSSKKLLLSDSGFYLCAWRRQGMSYNEQFFGPGTRLTVL.